This T cell receptor (beta chain) was recorded in a study of T cells in Graves' hyperthyroidism and ophthalmopathy. CDR1 and CDR2 from the germline V gene are SGHRS and YFSETQ. After removal of 4 bases from V and 0 bases from J, the junction contained 6 bases not matched to a gene. The CDR3 has 17 residues. A patient was excluded if there was uncontrolled infection, other autoimmune disease, pregnancy or lactation. This clonotype has only a few counts. TCR beta CDR3 regions were amplified from RNA. HTBI primers were used for first-round RT-PCR of the TCR CDR3. MiXCR was run by TCRdb on the multiplex PCR reads, yielding one entry per CDR3 protein. The data hold 480,000 or so distinct CDR3 sequences, with 46% observed a single time.

The chain combines TRBV5-1 with TRBJ2-6, with 8 bases matching TRBD2. What was sequenced was peripheral blood or thyroid tissue (not recorded which). The sequence was collected from an adult woman with Graves' disease, either hyperthyroidism or ophthalmopathy (not recorded which). The CDR3 region has the DNA TGCGCCAGCAGCCAAGCGGGAGAAAGCTCTGGGGCCAACGTCCTGACTTTC. Amino acid sequence: CASSQAGESSGANVLTF. The entire variable domain, with the rest obtained from reference TRBV5-1 and TRBJ2-6, is as follows: KAGVTQTPRYLIKTRGQQVTLSCSPISGHRSVSWYQQTPGQGLQFLFEYFSETQRNKGNFPGRFSGRQFSNSRSEMNVSTLELGDSALYLCASSQAGESSGANVLTFGAGSRLTVL.